This T cell receptor (beta chain) derives from a study of PD-1 blockade in classical Hodgkin lymphoma (dated by TCRdb to 2020 to 2021). About the full investigation: Nivolumab dosing was 3 mg/kg intravenously every 2 weeks, continuing until either disease progression or unacceptable toxicity. A peripheral blood immune signature of response to PD-1 blockade in classical Hodgkin lymphoma was defined using TCR beta sequencing and CyTOF.

The research as a whole found: Among trial patients, those achieving complete response had baseline diversity similar to that of newly diagnosed patients, while diversity was significantly lower in partial responders and progressors. The study was limited to a single clinical trial cohort, and causes of repertoire differences, possibly disease activity or prior therapy, remained undefined. Patients starting nivolumab less than 1 year after ASCT had lower diversity and were excluded from later analyses to avoid confounding by immune reconstitution. CD4+ but not CD8+ TCR diversity rose significantly by C4D1 (p=0.0027 vs p=0.16), most apparent in complete responders (p=0.02). Newly diagnosed patients were reported to have lower baseline TCR diversity than healthy donors, and relapsed/refractory patients were reported to have lower baseline TCR diversity still.

On this clone itself: Its binding antigen is unknown. No quality values exist for individual bases; no much larger clone is one base distant.

Genomic DNA was extracted with the Qiagen DNeasy kit from unsorted PBMCs and from negatively selected CD4+ and CD8+ fractions. TCR beta CDR3 regions were amplified by immunoSEQ multiplex PCR using primers annealing to V and J segments. A synthetic immune receptor repertoire was used to minimize amplification bias, and remaining bias was computationally removed after sequencing. In the authors' own workflow: Repertoire diversity was quantified as the Shannon entropy index using custom Python scripts. Unsorted, CD4+ and CD8+ repertoires were analyzed separately, except for combined analyses in which CD4+ and CD8+ sequences were merged in silico. Clonal expansion was defined as at least a 2-fold frequency increase after treatment relative to C1D1, with a pseudocount of 0.5 for undetected baseline clones. Clones with 0 or 1 copy at C1D1 were defined as singleton clones, while clones with 2 or more copies were defined as non-singleton clones. Clones expanded in unsorted samples were labelled as CD4+, CD8+ or unknown by matching protein sequences in sorted samples from the same patient. Diversity changes from C1D1 to C4D1 were tested in paired samples using Wilcoxon tests. In TCRdb, the immuneACCESS table is reduced to in-frame sequences with V and J assigned. These tables do not hold every clone; where another copy was compared, an unresolved V gene accounts for under half, and the others remain unexplained. V and J calls and clone size come straight from that table; D and trimming were deduced from the DNA. Counted in this sample were 50,000 or so clones; roughly 80% of them appeared once. The top ten clones comprise about an eighth of the sample.

In light of the paper, this sample's time point label describes: cycle 4 day 1 (C4D1), after 6 weeks of nivolumab. All trial patients had relapsed after autologous stem cell transplantation, with cohorts A, B and C differing in prior brentuximab vedotin exposure. A total of roughly 60 patients with relapsed/refractory classical Hodgkin lymphoma made up the trial cohort, and each patient's best overall response was complete response, partial response or progressive disease. In the multi-cohort phase II CheckMate 205 trial, trial patients received single-agent nivolumab. An independent review committee assessed best overall response by applying the 2007 International Working Group response criteria. PBMCs from the trial were collected at three points: immediately before nivolumab initiation (C1D1), and during therapy at cycle 2 day 1 and cycle 4 day 1. Peripheral blood was collected in 8 mL Vacutainer Cell Preparation Tubes, from which PBMCs were isolated by centrifugation and then cryopreserved.

The CDR3 goes from the cysteine to the phenylalanine over 16 residues. Kept here is only the CDR3 DNA, which spans 48 bases and is read in frame from base 1. The germline V gene provides CDR1 SGDLS and CDR2 YYNGEE. V is clipped by 0 bases and J by 2 bases, and the sequence between their germline boundaries is 12 bases long. The TCR sequence derives from a human donor with classical Hodgkin lymphoma. This receptor chain uses TRBV9 and TRBJ1-3; the D gene is not confidently resolved. The sequencing used peripheral blood mononuclear cells (PBMCs), collected before the fourth cycle of nivolumab. The CDR3 region reads CASSVEGLRAGNTIYF. The bases read TGTGCCAGCAGCGTAGAAGGCTTGAGAGCTGGAAACACCATATATTTT.